This TCR beta chain was found in a study of graft-versus-host responses after intestinal transplantation. Turning to the study itself: Each transplant was multivisceral, liver-intestinal, or isolated intestinal. Each recipient received anti-thymocyte globulin induction, then tacrolimus and steroids for approximately 3 years. Notes on the study in general: HvG clone declines early post-transplant were associated with peak circulating GvH levels. The marrow of recipients harbored GvH clones, and ileum or blood showed some of them first.

About this clone: Its antigen is undetermined.

The CDR3 is 14 amino acids. The V end was cut by 4 bases, the J end by 5 bases, with 16 bases between. Per the germline V gene, CDR1 is SGHDT and CDR2 is YYEEEE. TCRdb's table, derived via immunoSEQ multiplex PCR, lists solely in-frame clones and lacks some. The data hold 40,000 to 45,000 clones, with 85% to 95% observed a single time. The chain employs TRBV5-6 and TRBJ2-7; tentative D call: TRBD1 (6 bases). The TCR originated in a human donor who was the organ donor for an intestinal transplant. The specimen comprised unstimulated CD8+ T cells sorted from spleen or lymph node cells, sampled before transplant. In nucleotides, the CDR3 is TGTGCCAGCAGCCTGGGTGCAGGGGTGGACGAGCAGTACTTC. This gives the protein CASSLGAGVDEQYF.